The next 15 T cell receptor beta chains were all read from a single sample in a study of blood T cells in healthy people across ages. Then a second PCR, running about 6 to 12 cycles, was carried out with a sample-barcoded 5' primer and a J-beta primer mix. One entry per CDR3 protein, called by TCRdb with MiXCR from the 5' RACE reads. This sample has about 810,000 distinct CDR3 sequences, with about 37% found just once. Sequenced material: blood. The receptors originated from a man in his late teens or twenties in good health.

This chain joins TRBV7-8 and TRBJ1-5, with 8 bases aligning to TRBD1. The CDR3 has 19 residues. CDR1 is SGHVS, CDR2 FQNEAQ, per germline. V dropped 4 bases and J dropped 2; count of bases not matched to a gene: 16. The CDR3 sequence: CASSSLTGDPVIGNQPQHF. The CDR3 nucleotides read TGTGCCAGCAGCTCCTTGACAGGGGACCCAGTTATAGGCAATCAGCCCCAGCATTTT.

This clonotype was counted a few times. The V and J genes are TRBV7-2 and TRBJ2-5, with D perhaps matching TRBD1 or TRBD2 (6 bases each). Germline V gives CDR1 SGHTA, CDR2 FQGNSA. The germline V and J ends were trimmed by 1 base and 4 bases, with 16 bases remaining between them. This CDR3 comprises 16 residues. In DNA, the CDR3 is TGTGCCAGCAGCTTAGGAGGAGGGGGATTGTTAGAGACCCAGTACTTC. This gives the protein CASSLGGGGLLETQYF.

This clonotype was seen repeatedly, ten times or more. The gene calls are TRBV29-1 and TRBJ1-4; a weak D match, TRBD1 (5 bases). This CDR3 is 13 amino acids long. Per the germline V gene, CDR1 is SQVTM and CDR2 is ANQGSEA. The germline V and J ends were trimmed by 3 bases and 7 bases, with 12 bases remaining between them. In DNA form, the CDR3 reads TGCAGCGTTGAGACAGATGCCTTTGAAAAACTGTTTTTT. Protein product: CSVETDAFEKLFF. Using reference TRBV29-1 and TRBJ1-4 for the parts outside the CDR3, the full variable domain is SAVISQKPSRDICQRGTSLTIQCQVDSQVTMMFWYRQQPGQSLTLIATANQGSEATYESGFVIDKFPISRPNLTFSTLTVSNMSPEDSSIYLCSVETDAFEKLFFGSGTQLSVL.

This clonotype was detected only a few times. The chain employs TRBV6-6 and TRBJ2-7, with D unresolved. The CDR3 covers 15 residues. The V gene lost 2 bases and the J gene lost 7 bases, with 18 bases spanning the gap. Germline V gene lookup returns CDR1 MNHNY and CDR2 SVGAGI (reference sequence). CDR3 amino acids: CASSYLDYPYNEQYF. For the CDR3, the DNA is TGTGCCAGCAGTTACCTGGATTACCCATACAATGAGCAGTACTTC.

The chain carries TRBV24-1 and TRBJ2-6; no clear D gene. The CDR3 is 14 amino acids. The germline V gene encodes CDR1 KGHDR and CDR2 SFDVKD. The V end was cut by 10 bases, the J end by 0 bases, with 9 bases between. The DNA for the CDR3 is TGTGCCACTGAAAGTGACTCTGGGGCCAACGTCCTGACTTTC. This translates into CATESDSGANVLTF.

This clonotype came up a few times. At one end the junction does not follow the germline gene, possibly because of a read error. The chain employs TRBV7-2 and TRBJ1-5; D is ambiguous. The CDR3 runs to 15 residues. The germline V gene encodes CDR1 SGHTA and CDR2 FQGNSA. The CDR3 loop is CASNLIRGVGQPQHF. The CDR3 DNA reads TGTGCCAGCAACTTAATTCGTGGGGTCGGGCAGCCCCAGCATTTT.

The table lists this clonotype with a few counts. The chain links TRBV20-1 to TRBJ2-7; 9 nucleotides match TRBD1. Germline V CDR1 and CDR2: DFQATT, SNEGSKA (reference sequence). The trim removed 3 bases at V and 2 bases at J, leaving 14 bases unmatched. CDR3 length equals 17 residues. In DNA form, the CDR3 reads TGCAGTGCTAGGGGGGGACAGGGTTTCGTCTCGCCCTACGAGCAGTACTTC. This encodes CSARGGQGFVSPYEQYF.

This clonotype was counted only a few times. The chain employs TRBV12-3 or TRBV12-4 and TRBJ2-5; 8 bases align to TRBD2. V was pared by 4 bases and J by 8 bases, with 15 bases of the junction left unmatched. The CDR3 consists of 16 residues. The CDR3 sequence: CASSSGPETSVLTQYF. CDR3 in DNA: TGTGCCAGCAGTTCGGGTCCCGAGACTAGCGTCCTTACCCAGTACTTC.

This clonotype was seen a handful of times. J is TRBJ1-1 and V is TRBV6-4; D ambiguous. CDR3 length: 13 amino acids. Germline values: CDR1 MRHNA, CDR2 SNTAGT. Trimming stripped 4 bases from V and 1 base from J, with 7 bases between. The CDR3 sequence is CASSAGSNTEAFF. In nucleotides, the CDR3 is TGTGCCAGCAGTGCCGGCTCGAACACTGAAGCTTTCTTT.

In its sample, this clonotype was seen a few times. The rearrangement links TRBV20-1 to TRBJ1-4; a possible D gene is TRBD1 (5 bases). Germline V gene sequence: CDR1 DFQATT, CDR2 SNEGSKA (reference sequence). The ends were cut back, 3 bases at V and 7 bases at J, with 9 bases in the middle. This CDR3 has 12 residues. CDR3 in amino acids: CSARKRGEKLFF. CDR3 DNA sequence: TGCAGTGCTAGGAAGAGGGGTGAAAAACTGTTTTTT.

At least ten counts were recorded for this clonotype. The chain links TRBV29-1 to TRBJ2-1, with D unresolved. Between the trimmed V and J ends, which lost 5 bases and 7 bases, there was a span of 9 bases. CDR1 is SQVTM and CDR2 is ANQGSEA in the germline V gene. CDR3 size: 11 residues. CDR3 region: CSVSIGNEQFF. CDR3 nucleotides: TGCAGCGTTTCGATAGGGAATGAGCAGTTCTTC.

The chain uses TRBV5-1 and TRBJ1-2, with 8 bases aligning to TRBD1. Per the germline V gene, CDR1 is SGHRS and CDR2 is YFSETQ. V gave up 5 bases and J gave up 8 bases; unmatched junction bases: 14. The CDR3 totals 15 residues. CDR3 residues: CASRFLQGAKEGYTF. CDR3 bases: TGCGCCAGCAGATTTCTTCAGGGGGCTAAAGAAGGCTACACCTTC.

This clonotype was observed a handful of times. This rearrangement joins TRBV4-1 to TRBJ2-5; 9 bases fit TRBD2. The CDR3 is 14 residues long. V was clipped by 5 bases and J by 11 bases; unmatched bases: 12. CDR1 MGHRA and CDR2 YSYEKL come from the germline V gene. CDR3 in DNA: TGCGCCAGCAGCGTAGCGGGGGAGTGGAATGAGCAGTACTTC. Translated: CASSVAGEWNEQYF.

A word on this clonotype: At one end the junction does not follow the germline gene, possibly because of a read error. This rearrangement joins TRBV4-3 to TRBJ1-2; D not resolved. Germline V CDR1 and CDR2: LGHNA, YSLEER. The CDR3 has 12 residues. The CDR3 nucleotides are TGCACCAGCAGCCAAGGGTGGAGGGTCTACACCTTC. It encodes CTSSQGWRVYTF.

The chain carries TRBV7-8 and TRBJ2-6; D tentatively fits TRBD1 or TRBD2 (5 bases each). Germline loops: CDR1 SGHVS, CDR2 FQNEAQ. This CDR3 is built from 16 residues. V lost 3 bases to trimming and J lost 4 bases, with 13 bases between them. The CDR3 sequence is CASSLGRTRGANVLTF. As DNA, the CDR3 is TGTGCCAGCAGCTTGGGACGTACCCGCGGGGCCAACGTCCTGACTTTC. The whole variable domain, remainder taken from reference TRBV7-8 and TRBJ2-6, is GAGVSQSPRYKVAKRGQDVALRCDPISGHVSLFWYQQALGQGPEFLTYFQNEAQLDKSGLPSDRFFAERPEGSVSTLKIQRTQQEDSAVYLCASSLGRTRGANVLTFGAGSRLTVL.